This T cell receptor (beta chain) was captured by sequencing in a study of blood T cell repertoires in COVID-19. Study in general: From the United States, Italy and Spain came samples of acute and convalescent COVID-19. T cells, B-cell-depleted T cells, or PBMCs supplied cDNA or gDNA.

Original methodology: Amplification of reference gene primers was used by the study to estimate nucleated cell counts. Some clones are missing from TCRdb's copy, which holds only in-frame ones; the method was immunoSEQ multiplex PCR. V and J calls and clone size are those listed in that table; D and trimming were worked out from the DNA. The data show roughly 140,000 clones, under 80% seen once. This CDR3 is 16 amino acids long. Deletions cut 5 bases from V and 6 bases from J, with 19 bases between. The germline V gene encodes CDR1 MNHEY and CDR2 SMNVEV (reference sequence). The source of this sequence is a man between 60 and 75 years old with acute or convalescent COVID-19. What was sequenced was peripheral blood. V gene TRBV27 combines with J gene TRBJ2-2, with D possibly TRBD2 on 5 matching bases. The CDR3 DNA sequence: TGTGCCAGCAGTCGGGTCGGTACCCTGAGGGCCGGGGAGCTGTTTTTT. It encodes CASSRVGTLRAGELFF.